The 22 T cell receptor beta chains below all came from one sample that was sequenced in a study of Graves' ophthalmopathy and Graves' hyperthyroidism. Amplified TCR beta CDR3 regions were obtained using RNA transcripts as template. A first-round RT-PCR used HTBI primers, followed by a second-round multiplex PCR. TCRdb passed the multiplex PCR reads through MiXCR, listing each CDR3 protein once. Of roughly 380,000 distinct CDR3 sequences listed, about 16% are singletons. The sequencing input was peripheral blood. These receptors originate from a woman aged 18-29 years with stable Graves' hyperthyroidism.

CDR3 sequence reads: CASSVLSRQLQETQYF. Written as DNA, the CDR3 is TGCGCCAGCAGCGTCCTTTCCCGACAGCTTCAAGAGACCCAGTACTTC. The chain couples TRBV5-1 to TRBJ2-5; TRBD1 is a possible D gene (5 bases). CDR1 and CDR2 from the germline V gene are SGHRS and YFSETQ. This CDR3 has 16 residues. V shed 4 bases and J shed 2 bases, with 18 bases lying between them.

This clonotype has only a few counts. This chain uses TRBV19 with TRBJ1-2, with 8 bases that match TRBD1. The CDR3 runs 12 residues. Looked up from germline, CDR1 is LNHDA and CDR2 is SQIVND (reference sequence). With 5 bases clipped from V and 8 bases from J, the junction kept 4 bases outside the gene matches. CDR3 in amino acids: CASSRTGNGYTF. CDR3 DNA: TGTGCCAGTAGTCGGACAGGGAACGGCTACACCTTC.

Many counts were recorded for this clonotype. This chain's CDR3 is CASSLSGLNSPLHF. For the CDR3, the DNA is TGTGCCAGCAGCTTAAGTGGTCTTAATTCACCCCTCCACTTT. The V gene is TRBV7-3, the J gene TRBJ1-6; D gene unclear. The CDR3 extends over 14 amino acids. V lost 1 base, J lost 6 bases, and 7 bases lay in between. Germline CDR1 reads SGHTA; CDR2 reads FQGTGA.

This clonotype was recorded at least ten times. The J gene is TRBJ1-2, the V gene TRBV7-2; the D is unclear. V dropped 3 bases and J dropped 8 bases, with 16 bases sitting between them. The CDR3 contains 14 residues. Germline loops: CDR1 SGHTA, CDR2 FQGNSA. The chain's CDR3 is CASSFRLLSEGYTF. CDR3 DNA sequence: TGTGCCAGCAGCTTTCGGCTCTTATCCGAGGGCTACACCTTC.

This clonotype was recorded at least ten times. V and J are TRBV5-5 and TRBJ2-7, with 9 bases lining up with TRBD1. The length of the CDR3 is 14 residues. After removal of 1 base from V and 2 bases from J, the junction contained 1 base not matched to a gene. Germline assignment: CDR1 SGHKS and CDR2 YYEKEE (reference sequence). The CDR3 bases are TGTGCCAGCAGCTTGTGGGACAGGGCCTACGAGCAGTACTTC. Amino acid sequence: CASSLWDRAYEQYF. The whole variable domain, remainder taken from reference TRBV5-5 and TRBJ2-7, is DAGVTQSPTHLIKTRGQQVTLRCSPISGHKSVSWYQQVLGQGPQFIFQYYEKEERGRGNFPDRFSARQFPNYSSELNVNALLLGDSALYLCASSLWDRAYEQYFGPGTRLTVT.

This clonotype was observed a handful of times. The CDR3 coding sequence is TGTGCCAGCAGTAACGGACAGGGGCTAGCCAAAAACATTCAGTACTTC. It is translated as CASSNGQGLAKNIQYF. This chain joins TRBV6-5 and TRBJ2-4; the match to TRBD1 covers 9 bases. With 5 bases clipped from V and 0 bases from J, the junction kept 5 bases outside the gene matches. The germline V gene encodes CDR1 MNHEY and CDR2 SVGAGI. The CDR3 sequence is 16 residues long.

Comment on this clonotype: Its ends do not fully match the called genes, so a read error is possible. The chain employs TRBV6-1 and TRBJ1-2, with D hard to call. The CDR3 has 15 amino acids. Germline V lookup: CDR1 MNHNS, CDR2 SASEGT. The CDR3 sequence is CASIEAPGSNYGYTF. The CDR3 DNA reads TGTGCCAGCATTGAGGCCCCGGGCAGTAACTATGGTTACACCTTC.

This clonotype appeared a few times. No conserved phenylalanine or tryptophan is present at the end of the CDR3, so a read error is the likely explanation. The V and J genes are TRBV29-1 and TRBJ2-2; 11 positions match TRBD1. V dropped 4 bases and J dropped 4; count of bases not matched to a gene: 5. Germline V gene data show CDR1 as SQVTM and CDR2 as ANQGSEA. CDR3 length: 15 amino acids. The CDR3 loop reads CSVGGQGATTGELFL. The CDR3 DNA sequence: TGCAGCGTTGGTGGACAGGGGGCTACCACCGGGGAGCTGTTTCTT.

This clonotype came up many times. CDR3 region: CASRSNGQSTNYGYTF. In DNA, the CDR3 is TGTGCCAGCAGAAGTAACGGCCAGAGTACTAACTATGGCTACACCTTC. This chain links TRBV2 with TRBJ1-2; D not resolved. Germline V lookup: CDR1 SNHLY, CDR2 FYNNEI. CDR3 size: 16 residues. V shed 6 bases and J shed 0 bases, with 17 bases lying between them.

This clonotype showed up many times. The chain is built from TRBV6-2 or TRBV6-3 and TRBJ2-5, with 10 bases identical to TRBD2. Germline loops: CDR1 MNHEY, CDR2 SVGEGT. This CDR3 has 14 residues. J was trimmed by 2 bases and V by 7 bases; bases with no gene match: 4. CDR3 DNA: TGTGCCAGCAATGGACTAGCGGTACAAGAGACCCAGTACTTC. It yields the protein CASNGLAVQETQYF.

This clonotype was detected many times. The chain is built from TRBV6-5 and TRBJ2-7; TRBD1 is a possible D gene (5 bases). Germline V gene lookup returns CDR1 MNHEY and CDR2 SVGAGI. The V end lost 2 bases, the J end lost 4 bases, and 9 bases lay between the germline ends. The CDR3 has 13 residues. The DNA for the CDR3 is TGTGCCAGCAGTTACGGGGCAACTTACGAGCAGTACTTC. Its translation is CASSYGATYEQYF.

Ten or more counts support this clonotype. CDR3 nucleotides: TGTGCCAGTAGTATAGATGGGGACAGGAGCTCCTATAATTCACCCCTCCACTTT. Translated, it gives CASSIDGDRSSYNSPLHF. V usage is TRBV19 and J usage is TRBJ1-6, with 8 bases fitting TRBD1. Germline loops: CDR1 LNHDA, CDR2 SQIVND (reference sequence). This CDR3 has 18 amino acids. Losses at the gene ends were 0 bases for V and 0 bases for J; bases not matched to a gene: 4. The full variable domain, with the rest looked up from reference TRBV19 and TRBJ1-6, is DGGITQSPKYLFRKEGQNVTLSCEQNLNHDAMYWYRQDPGQGLRLIYYSQIVNDFQKGDIAEGYSVSREKKESFPLTVTSAQKNPTAFYLCASSIDGDRSSYNSPLHFGNGTRLTVT.

This clonotype was counted ten times or more. The chain employs TRBV14 and TRBJ1-6, with 7 bases identical to TRBD1. Trimming at V came to 1 base and at J to 9 bases, leaving 6 bases not matched to a gene. The CDR3 sequence is 15 residues long. From germline, CDR1 is SGHDN and CDR2 FVKESK. CDR3 residues: CASSQVSRGTSPLHF. CDR3 nucleotides: TGTGCCAGCAGCCAAGTGTCCAGGGGGACTTCACCCCTCCACTTT.

This clonotype was counted at least ten times. V is TRBV5-6 and J is TRBJ1-6; a weak D match, TRBD1 (6 bases). Trimming removed 4 bases from V and 14 bases from J, with 10 bases in between. Germline CDR1 and CDR2: SGHDT and YYEEEE. The CDR3 is 11 residues long. The CDR3 DNA is TGTGCCAGCAGCCGGGACACGGCCCTCCACTTT. It codes for CASSRDTALHF.

This clonotype was found many times. The chain recombines TRBV10-2 with TRBJ1-2, with 9 bases that match TRBD1. The V gene's germline CDR1 is WSHSY and CDR2 SAAADI. V lost 5 bases, J lost 8 bases, and 12 bases stayed unmatched. The CDR3 loop spans 15 amino acids. This CDR3 reads CASSLIDRGVDGYTF. In DNA, the CDR3 is TGCGCCAGCAGTCTTATTGACAGGGGGGTCGACGGCTACACCTTC.

This clonotype was recorded many times. The chain couples TRBV11-2 to TRBJ1-6, with TRBD1 as a possible D gene (6 bases). The CDR3 totals 15 residues. V was cut by 5 bases and J by 4 bases, with 12 bases left in between. Germline-derived CDR1 and CDR2 are SGHAT and FQNNGV. The DNA for the CDR3 is TGTGCCAGCAGCCTGGACAGAAATTATAATTCACCCCTCCACTTT. Amino acids: CASSLDRNYNSPLHF.

This clonotype was recorded at least ten times. The chain combines TRBV6-2 or TRBV6-3 with TRBJ2-7; no reliable D call. Looked up from germline, CDR1 is MNHEY and CDR2 is SVGEGT. The CDR3 spans 14 residues. V was clipped by 6 bases and J by 0 bases, with 12 bases between them. CDR3 sequence (DNA): TGTGCCAGCAGCTTCGATCCGAGCTCCTACGAGCAGTACTTC. Translation: CASSFDPSSYEQYF.

This clonotype has at least ten counts. CDR3 DNA sequence: TGCGCCAGCACGACCGGGACACCCTTTTCACCCCTCCACTTT. It translates to CASTTGTPFSPLHF. The chain is built from TRBV5-1 and TRBJ1-6; possible D gene TRBD1, 6 bases. CDR3 length equals 14 residues. CDR1 SGHRS and CDR2 YFSETQ come from the germline V gene. V was trimmed by 6 bases and J by 9 bases, leaving 16 bases between them.

In its sample, this clonotype was seen many times. The chain joins TRBV7-8 to TRBJ2-7; D not resolved. V gave up 5 bases and J gave up 4 bases, with 12 bases separating them. The germline CDR1 and CDR2 sequences are SGHVS and FQNEAQ. The CDR3 totals 13 residues. The CDR3 sequence is CASSRSEVYEQYF. DNA for the CDR3: TGTGCCAGCAGCAGATCCGAGGTTTACGAGCAGTACTTC.

At least ten counts were recorded for this clonotype. The gene calls are TRBV19 and TRBJ2-7, with D tentatively TRBD1 (5 bases). The CDR3 covers 15 residues. Germline V CDR1 and CDR2: LNHDA, SQIVND (reference sequence). Trimming stripped 5 bases from V and 6 bases from J, with 20 bases between. The CDR3 spells CASSATANPVVEQYF. DNA for the CDR3: TGTGCCAGTAGTGCGACAGCGAACCCTGTGGTCGAGCAGTACTTC.

This clonotype was observed at least ten times. At one end the junction does not follow the germline gene, possibly because of a read error. The gene calls are TRBV24-1 and TRBJ1-5; the D is unclear. Germline-derived CDR1 and CDR2 are KGHDR and SFDVKD. The CDR3 has 15 residues. The CDR3 region is CATSAHGGGDQPRHF. CDR3 nucleotides: TGTGCCACCAGTGCCCATGGAGGAGGTGATCAGCCCCGGCATTTT.

The rearrangement links TRBV7-2 to TRBJ1-5; unclear D gene. Per germline, CDR1 SGHTA and CDR2 FQGNSA. Trimming removed 5 bases at V and 5 bases at J, with 10 bases between. The CDR3 contains 13 residues. Here the CDR3 DNA reads TGTGCCAGCAGCCAGACAAGAGATCAGCCCCAGCATTTT. Its translation: CASSQTRDQPQHF.